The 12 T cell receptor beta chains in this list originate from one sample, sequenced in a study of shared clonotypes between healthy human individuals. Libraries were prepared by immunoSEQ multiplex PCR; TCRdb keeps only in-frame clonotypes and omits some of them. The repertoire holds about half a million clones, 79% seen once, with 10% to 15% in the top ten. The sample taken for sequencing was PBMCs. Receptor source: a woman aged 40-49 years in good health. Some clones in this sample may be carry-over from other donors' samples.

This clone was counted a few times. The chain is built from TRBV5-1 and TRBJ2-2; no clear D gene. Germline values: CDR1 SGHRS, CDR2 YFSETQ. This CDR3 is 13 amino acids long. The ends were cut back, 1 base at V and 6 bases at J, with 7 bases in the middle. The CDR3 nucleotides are TGCGCCAGCAGCTTGTATACCCCCGGGGAGCTGTTTTTT. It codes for CASSLYTPGELFF.

CDR3 DNA: TGTGCCAGCAGCCCACAGGGGGGGAAAAATTCACCCCTCCACTTT. It codes for CASSPQGGKNSPLHF. The chain recombines TRBV2 with TRBJ1-6, with 8 bases aligning to TRBD1. Germline V gives CDR1 SNHLY, CDR2 FYNNEI. The CDR3 is 15 amino acids. V dropped 6 bases and J dropped 7; count of bases not matched to a gene: 8.

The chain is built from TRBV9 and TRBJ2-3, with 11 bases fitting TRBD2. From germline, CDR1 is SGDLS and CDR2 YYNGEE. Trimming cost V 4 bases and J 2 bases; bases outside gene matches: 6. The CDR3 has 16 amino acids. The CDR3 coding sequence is TGTGCCAGCAGCCCAGGGACTAGCGGATACACAGATACGCAGTATTTT. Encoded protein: CASSPGTSGYTDTQYF.

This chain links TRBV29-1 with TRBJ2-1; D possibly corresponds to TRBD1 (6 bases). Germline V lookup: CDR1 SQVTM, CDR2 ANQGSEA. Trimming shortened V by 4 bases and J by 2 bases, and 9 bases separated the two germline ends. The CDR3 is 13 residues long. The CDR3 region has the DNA TGCAGCGTTGGCCAGGGGACCTACAATGAGCAGTTCTTC. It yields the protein CSVGQGTYNEQFF.

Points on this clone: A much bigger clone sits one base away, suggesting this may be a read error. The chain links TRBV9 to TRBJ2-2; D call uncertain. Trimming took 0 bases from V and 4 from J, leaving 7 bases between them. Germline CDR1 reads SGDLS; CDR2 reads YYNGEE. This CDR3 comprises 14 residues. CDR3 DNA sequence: TGTGCCAGCAGCGTAGTGTGGAGCACCGGGGAGCTGTTTTTT. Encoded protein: CASSVVWSTGELFF.

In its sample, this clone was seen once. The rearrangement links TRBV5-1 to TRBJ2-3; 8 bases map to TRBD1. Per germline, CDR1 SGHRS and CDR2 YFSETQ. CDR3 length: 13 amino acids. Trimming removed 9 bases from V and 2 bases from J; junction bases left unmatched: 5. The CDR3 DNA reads TGCGCCACCACGACAGGGGCCACAGATACGCAGTATTTT. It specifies CATTTGATDTQYF.

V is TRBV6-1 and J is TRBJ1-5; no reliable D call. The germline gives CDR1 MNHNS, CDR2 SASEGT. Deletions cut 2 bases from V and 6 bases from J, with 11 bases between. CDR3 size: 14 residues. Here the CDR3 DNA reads TGTGCCAGCAGTGAACTGGGTACGGTTCAGCCCCAGCATTTT. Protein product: CASSELGTVQPQHF.

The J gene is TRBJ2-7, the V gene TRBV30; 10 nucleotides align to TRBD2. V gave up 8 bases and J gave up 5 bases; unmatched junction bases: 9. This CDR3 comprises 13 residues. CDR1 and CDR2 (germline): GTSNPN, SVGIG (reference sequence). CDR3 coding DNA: TGTGCCACCTCTAGCGGGAGTCACGACGAGCAGTACTTC. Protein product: CATSSGSHDEQYF.

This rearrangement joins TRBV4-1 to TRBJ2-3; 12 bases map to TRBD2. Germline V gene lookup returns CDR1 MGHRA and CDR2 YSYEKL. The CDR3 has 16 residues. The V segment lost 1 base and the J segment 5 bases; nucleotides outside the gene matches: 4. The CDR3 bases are TGCGCCAGCAGCCAAGTCCGACTAGCGGGAGTAGATACGCAGTATTTT. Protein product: CASSQVRLAGVDTQYF.

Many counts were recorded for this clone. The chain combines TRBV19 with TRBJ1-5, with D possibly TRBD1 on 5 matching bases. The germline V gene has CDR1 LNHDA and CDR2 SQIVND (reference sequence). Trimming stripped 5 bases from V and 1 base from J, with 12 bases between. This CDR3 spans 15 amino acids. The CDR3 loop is CASSPIRDSNQPQHF. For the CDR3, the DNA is TGTGCCAGTAGTCCAATCCGGGACAGCAATCAGCCCCAGCATTTT.

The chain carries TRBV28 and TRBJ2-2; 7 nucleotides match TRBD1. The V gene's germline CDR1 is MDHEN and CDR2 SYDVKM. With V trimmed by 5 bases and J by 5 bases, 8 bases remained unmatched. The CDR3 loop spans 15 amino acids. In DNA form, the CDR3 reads TGTGCCAGCAGTACAGGGGCCCCAGGGACCGGGGAGCTGTTTTTT. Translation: CASSTGAPGTGELFF.

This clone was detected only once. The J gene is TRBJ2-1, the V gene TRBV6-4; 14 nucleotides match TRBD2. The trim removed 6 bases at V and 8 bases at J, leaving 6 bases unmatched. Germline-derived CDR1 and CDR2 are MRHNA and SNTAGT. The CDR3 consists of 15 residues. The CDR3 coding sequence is TGTGCCAGCAGCGGACTAGCGGGAGGAGGTGATGAGCAGTTCTTC. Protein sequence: CASSGLAGGGDEQFF.